The rows below give T cell receptor beta chains drawn from one sample of a study of OX40 agonist ivuxolimab in advanced cancers. The table came from immunoSEQ multiplex PCR; TCRdb's copy has only in-frame clones and leaves some out. The data contain about 20,000 clones, over 75% of them singletons. The sequencing used CD4+ or CD8+ T cells sorted from blood, collected in a trial of the OX40 agonist ivuxolimab. The receptors derive from an adult with an advanced solid tumor such as melanoma, head and neck, liver or kidney cancer. The CDR3 runs from the conserved cysteine through the conserved F or W. A D gene is named only where the DNA matches it firmly. For some rows the clone size is stated as once, few or many, or as a class when expanded; others skip it.

CDR3: CASSLEVGSLYEQYF; DNA: TGTGCCAGCAGCTTAGAAGTTGGGAGTCTCTACGAGCAGTACTTC; J: TRBJ2-7; size: -; D: -; V: TRBV11-2
CDR3: CAISGRYHTEAFF; DNA: TGTGCCATCAGTGGGCGTTACCACACTGAAGCTTTCTTT; J: TRBJ1-1; size: -; D: -; V: TRBV10-3
CDR3: CASSQDREGNQPQHF; DNA: TGTGCCAGTAGCCAGGACAGGGAGGGCAATCAGCCCCAGCATTTT; J: TRBJ1-5; size: -; D: TRBD1; V: TRBV19
CDR3: CASSPGTKNIQYF; DNA: TGTGCCAGCAGCCCGGGAACCAAAAACATTCAGTACTTC; J: TRBJ2-4; size: -; D: -; V: TRBV11-2
CDR3: CASSRPTATYEQYF; DNA: TGCGCCAGCAGTCGACCGACTGCGACCTACGAGCAGTACTTC; J: TRBJ2-7; size: -; D: -; V: TRBV23-1
CDR3: CASRRTGNYGYTF; DNA: TGTGCCAGCAGGAGGACAGGGAACTATGGCTACACCTTC; J: TRBJ1-2; size: -; D: TRBD1; V: TRBV28
CDR3: CATSAHRGDGANVLTF; DNA: TGTGCCACCAGCGCTCACCGGGGAGACGGGGCCAACGTCCTGACTTTC; J: TRBJ2-6; size: -; D: -; V: TRBV15
CDR3: CASSARSGATNEKLFF; DNA: TGCGCCAGCAGCGCAAGATCGGGGGCAACTAATGAAAAACTGTTTTTT; J: TRBJ1-4; size: -; D: -; V: TRBV4-1
CDR3: CASSTRHSESEKLFF; DNA: TGTGCCAGTAGTACCCGACACTCCGAAAGTGAAAAACTGTTTTTT; J: TRBJ1-4; size: few; D: -; V: TRBV19
CDR3: CASSLVARAGEQYF; DNA: TGTGCCAGCAGTTTGGTCGCCAGGGCAGGCGAGCAGTACTTC; J: TRBJ2-7; size: -; D: -; V: TRBV28
CDR3: CASSPGTGFTDTQYF; DNA: TGTGCCAGCAGCCCAGGGACAGGTTTTACAGATACGCAGTATTTT; J: TRBJ2-3; size: -; D: TRBD1; V: TRBV11-2
CDR3: CASSPSSYEQYF; DNA: TGTGCCAGCAGCCCTAGCTCCTACGAGCAGTACTTC; J: TRBJ2-7; size: few; D: -; V: TRBV7-9
CDR3: CASSSDGNQPQHF; DNA: TGTGCCAGCAGCTCGGACGGGAATCAGCCCCAGCATTTT; J: TRBJ1-5; size: medium-sized; D: -; V: TRBV7-3
CDR3: CASSSTGSREQYF; DNA: TGTGCCAGCAGCTCGACAGGGTCCAGGGAGCAGTACTTC; J: TRBJ2-7; size: -; D: TRBD1; V: TRBV7-8
CDR3: CASSPLGPGGYGYTF; DNA: TGTGCCAGCAGCCCATTAGGGCCTGGGGGATATGGCTACACCTTC; J: TRBJ1-2; size: -; D: -; V: TRBV7-8
CDR3: CASSPGQGSQPQHF; DNA: TGTGCCAGCAGTCCGGGACAGGGGAGCCAGCCCCAGCATTTT; J: TRBJ1-5; size: -; D: TRBD1; V: TRBV25-1
CDR3: CASSQDPEGRTEAFF; DNA: TGCGCCAGCAGCCAAGATCCCGAGGGTCGAACTGAAGCTTTCTTT; J: TRBJ1-1; size: -; D: -; V: TRBV4-1
CDR3: CASSGPPETQYF; DNA: TGTGCCAGCAGCGGCCCCCCGGAGACCCAGTACTTC; J: TRBJ2-5; size: -; D: -; V: TRBV28
CDR3: CASSPSGGIPQPQHF; DNA: TGTGCCAGCAGCCCCTCGGGAGGGATCCCTCAGCCCCAGCATTTT; J: TRBJ1-5; size: few; D: -; V: TRBV7-9
CDR3: CATSRKGLAATDTQYF; DNA: TGTGCCACCAGCAGGAAGGGACTAGCGGCCACAGATACGCAGTATTTT; J: TRBJ2-3; size: -; D: TRBD2; V: TRBV15
CDR3: CASSQSSAGWEKLFF; DNA: TGTGCCAGCAGCCAATCGTCGGCAGGCTGGGAAAAACTGTTTTTT; J: TRBJ1-4; size: -; D: -; V: TRBV16
CDR3: CASSQETVNTEAFF; DNA: TGCGCCAGCAGCCAAGAGACAGTGAACACTGAAGCTTTCTTT; J: TRBJ1-1; size: once; D: -; V: TRBV4-3
CDR3: CASSFPGETYGYTF; DNA: TGCGCCAGCAGCTTCCCAGGGGAGACCTATGGCTACACCTTC; J: TRBJ1-2; size: -; D: -; V: TRBV5-1
CDR3: CASSSLRDSQETQYF; DNA: TGTGCCAGCAGCTCGCTCCGGGACAGCCAAGAGACCCAGTACTTC; J: TRBJ2-5; size: once; D: TRBD1; V: TRBV5-6
CDR3: CASSPAISGRNSPLHF; DNA: TGTGCCAGCTCACCCGCTATATCCGGACGGAATTCACCCCTCCACTTT; J: TRBJ1-6; size: -; D: -; V: TRBV18
CDR3: CASSSGLAEWDTQYF; DNA: TGTGCCAGCAGCTCGGGACTAGCCGAGTGGGATACGCAGTATTTT; J: TRBJ2-3; size: -; D: TRBD2; V: TRBV11-2
CDR3: CASSLGIGLSYEQYF; DNA: TGTGCCAGCAGCTTGGGCATCGGCCTCTCCTACGAGCAGTACTTC; J: TRBJ2-7; size: -; D: -; V: TRBV5-4
CDR3: CASSLAEAGEQFF; DNA: TGTGCCAGCAGCTTAGCCGAAGCTGGGGAGCAGTTCTTC; J: TRBJ2-1; size: -; D: -; V: TRBV11-2
CDR3: CASSPSLGTPQHF; DNA: TGTGCCAGCAGCCCCTCGTTGGGGACACCCCAGCATTTT; J: TRBJ1-5; size: -; D: -; V: TRBV9
CDR3: CSVLSGTGAYEQYF; DNA: TGCAGCGTACTTAGCGGGACGGGGGCCTACGAGCAGTACTTC; J: TRBJ2-7; size: -; D: TRBD2; V: TRBV29-1
CDR3: CASSQPGQNQPQHF; DNA: TGTGCCAGCAGTCAACCGGGTCAAAATCAGCCCCAGCATTTT; J: TRBJ1-5; size: -; D: -; V: TRBV6-9
CDR3: CASSLGRGETQYF; DNA: TGTGCCAGCAGCTTGGGCAGGGGCGAGACCCAGTACTTC; J: TRBJ2-5; size: -; D: -; V: TRBV7-3
CDR3: CAWSVLAGGNEQFF; DNA: TGTGCCTGGAGTGTACTAGCGGGTGGCAATGAGCAGTTCTTC; J: TRBJ2-1; size: -; D: TRBD2; V: TRBV30
CDR3: CASSLSTRSTDTQYF; DNA: TGTGCCAGCAGCTTATCTACGCGTAGCACAGATACGCAGTATTTT; J: TRBJ2-3; size: once; D: -; V: TRBV11-3
CDR3: CASSRGLDEKLFF; DNA: TGTGCCAGCTCCAGGGGCTTGGATGAAAAACTGTTTTTT; J: TRBJ1-4; size: -; D: -; V: TRBV2
CDR3: CASSYRATNEKLFF; DNA: TGTGCCAGCAGTTACAGGGCAACTAATGAAAAACTGTTTTTT; J: TRBJ1-4; size: once; D: -; V: TRBV6-5
CDR3: CASSETGSEAFF; DNA: TGCGCCAGCAGTGAGACCGGGTCTGAAGCTTTCTTT; J: TRBJ1-1; size: -; D: -; V: TRBV10-1
CDR3: CASSPSPRDTYEQYF; DNA: TGTGCCAGCAGTCCTTCCCCTCGGGACACCTACGAGCAGTACTTC; J: TRBJ2-7; size: few; D: -; V: TRBV5-6
CDR3: CASSYSDREHEQYF; DNA: TGTGCCAGCAGTTACTCGGACAGGGAACACGAGCAGTACTTC; J: TRBJ2-7; size: -; D: TRBD1; V: TRBV6-5
CDR3: CASSRSGIPGGELFF; DNA: TGCGCCAGCAGTCGAAGTGGGATACCGGGGGGGGAGCTGTTTTTT; J: TRBJ2-2; size: -; D: -; V: TRBV4-1
CDR3: CASSLRLYGYTF; DNA: TGTGCCAGCAGTTTACGCCTTTATGGCTACACCTTC; J: TRBJ1-2; size: -; D: -; V: TRBV28
CDR3: CASSVAFREDNEQFF; DNA: TGTGCCAGCAGCGTAGCTTTCCGGGAGGACAATGAGCAGTTCTTC; J: TRBJ2-1; size: -; D: TRBD2; V: TRBV9
CDR3: CASSDTTLTSDTQYF; DNA: TGTGCCAGCAGTGACACGACCCTCACATCAGATACGCAGTATTTT; J: TRBJ2-3; size: -; D: -; V: TRBV6-4
CDR3: CASSPPLGGLNTEAFF; DNA: TGTGCCAGCTCACCCCCCCTAGGGGGCTTGAACACTGAAGCTTTCTTT; J: TRBJ1-1; size: -; D: TRBD1; V: TRBV18
CDR3: CASSENRAAGELFF; DNA: TGCGCCAGCAGTGAGAACAGGGCGGCCGGGGAGCTGTTTTTT; J: TRBJ2-2; size: -; D: -; V: TRBV10-1
CDR3: CASSLDPSNEQFF; DNA: TGTGCCAGCAGCTTAGACCCCTCGAATGAGCAGTTCTTC; J: TRBJ2-1; size: -; D: -; V: TRBV13
CDR3: CASSPDKYTGELFF; DNA: TGCGCCAGCAGCCCAGACAAGTACACCGGGGAGCTGTTTTTT; J: TRBJ2-2; size: medium-sized; D: -; V: TRBV4-1
CDR3: CASSVGDTNEQFF; DNA: TGTGCCAGCAGCGTAGGTGACACCAATGAGCAGTTCTTC; J: TRBJ2-1; size: few; D: -; V: TRBV9